The 2 T cell receptor beta chains presented below share a single source sample, sequenced in a study of T cell repertoires in cytomegalovirus infection. TCRdb ran MiXCR on the reads and lists one entry per CDR3 protein. Among around 360,000 distinct CDR3 sequences listed, around a third were seen once. Their recognized antigens are unknown. This specimen was cultured PBMCs, taken from culture after CMV antigen stimulation. These receptors were obtained from a human donor in good health (CMV status not recorded). Some clones in this sample may be carry-over from other donors' samples.

The chain has TRBV7-9 and TRBJ1-4; tentative D call: TRBD1 (6 bases). Germline lookup yields CDR1 SEHNR and CDR2 FQNEAQ (reference sequence). Trimming took 3 bases from V and 7 from J, leaving 15 bases between them. The CDR3 loop spans 15 amino acids. CDR3 loop: CASSFRGARSEKLFF. CDR3 bases: TGTGCCAGCAGCTTTCGGGGGGCGCGGAGTGAAAAACTGTTTTTT.

The chain links TRBV10-2 to TRBJ1-1, with 11 bases fitting TRBD1. The ends lost 8 bases at V and 4 bases at J; junction bases unmatched: 3. The CDR3 covers 13 residues. Germline CDR1 WSHSY, CDR2 SAAADI. The CDR3 sequence is CASAGQGGTEAFF. CDR3 nucleotide sequence: TGCGCCAGCGCGGGACAGGGGGGCACTGAAGCTTTCTTT.